This T cell receptor (beta chain) was documented in a study of cytomegalovirus exposure and HLA in healthy donors. Study-wide background: Of the donors genotyped, several hundred in all, 65% to 90% fell in the Caucasian-associated ancestry cluster.

60 Vbeta and 13 Jbeta primers were used in PCR. Assay used: immunoSEQ multiplex PCR; TCRdb lists only in-frame clones, some missing. The profile shows roughly 100,000 clones, around 75% of them singletons. This clone appeared once. The material sequenced was PBMCs. The TCR originated in a man between 25 and 39 years old in good health and CMV-seronegative.

CDR3 sequence (DNA): TGCAGTGCTAGAGGTCTTAACATTCAGTACTTC. Translation gives CSARGLNIQYF. The V and J genes are TRBV20-1 and TRBJ2-4, with D unresolved. V was pared by 1 base and J by 7 bases, with 5 bases between. This CDR3 spans 11 amino acids. The germline V gene has CDR1 DFQATT and CDR2 SNEGSKA (reference sequence).